Shown below are 22 T cell receptor beta chains from a single sample sequenced in a study of T cells in Graves' hyperthyroidism and ophthalmopathy. RNA transcripts gave rise to amplified TCR beta CDR3 regions. The TCR CDR3 first-round RT-PCR relied on the HTBI primer set. TCRdb analysed the multiplex PCR reads with MiXCR anew, one entry per CDR3 protein. The sample yields about 300,000 distinct CDR3 sequences, approximately 18% seen once. The sample comprised blood. The receptors stem from a middle-aged man with Graves' ophthalmopathy.

Regarding this clonotype: At one of its ends the junction is not consistent with the germline gene, which may arise from a read error. The rearrangement uses TRBV29-1 and TRBJ1-1; 7 nucleotides line up with TRBD1. The CDR3 runs 13 residues. CDR1 is SQVTM, CDR2 ANQGSEA, per germline. CDR3 in amino acids: CSIETGTDTEAFF. In DNA, the CDR3 is TGCAGCATTGAAACCGGGACAGACACTGAAGCTTTCTTT.

The chain joins TRBV4-1 to TRBJ2-5; D gene uncertain. V gave up 1 base and J gave up 2 bases, with 14 bases separating them. This CDR3 has 16 residues. The germline CDR1 and CDR2 sequences are MGHRA and YSYEKL. The CDR3 here is CASSQVFLATQETQYF. DNA of the CDR3: TGCGCCAGCAGCCAAGTCTTCCTCGCTACGCAAGAGACCCAGTACTTC.

In this sample, this clonotype turned up many times. The CDR3 DNA is TGTGCCAGCAGCCCAAGACTAGCGGGTGGCACCGGGGAGCTGTTTTTT. It specifies CASSPRLAGGTGELFF. The rearrangement joins TRBV11-2 to TRBJ2-2, with TRBD2 matching 10 bases. The germline V gene has CDR1 SGHAT and CDR2 FQNNGV. Losses at the gene ends were 5 bases for V and 4 bases for J; bases not matched to a gene: 7. The CDR3 is 16 residues long.

The table lists this clonotype with many counts. The chain carries TRBV20-1 and TRBJ1-2; a weak D match, TRBD1 (5 bases). Trimming removed 3 bases at V and 4 bases at J, with 9 bases between. The length of the CDR3 is 12 residues. The germline CDR1 and CDR2 sequences are DFQATT and SNEGSKA (reference sequence). The CDR3 is CSASRGFYGYTF. CDR3 nucleotide sequence: TGCAGTGCTAGTAGGGGTTTCTATGGCTACACCTTC.

This clonotype was picked up a small number of times. V is TRBV28 and J is TRBJ2-7; 8 nucleotides align to TRBD1. There are 16 residues in the CDR3. V trimming: 3 bases; J trimming: 0 bases; junction bases outside the gene matches: 7. The germline V gene has CDR1 MDHEN and CDR2 SYDVKM. CDR3 protein: CASSFPPGGLSYEQYF. CDR3 nucleotide sequence: TGTGCCAGCAGTTTCCCCCCAGGGGGCCTCTCCTACGAGCAGTACTTC.

On this clonotype: This may be a read error: a much more frequent sequence differs by one nucleotide. This CDR3 fails to terminate in the conserved phenylalanine or tryptophan, so it likely reflects a read error. The chain links TRBV18 to TRBJ2-5; the match to TRBD1 covers 9 bases. Per germline, CDR1 KGHSH and CDR2 LQKENI. The CDR3 length is 16 residues. After removal of 1 base from V and 3 bases from J, the junction contained 6 bases not matched to a gene. This chain's CDR3 is CASSPLPTGGKETQYL. The CDR3 DNA reads TGTGCCAGCTCACCACTTCCGACAGGGGGTAAAGAGACCCAGTACCTC.

Ten or more counts support this clonotype. The V gene is TRBV28, the J gene TRBJ2-3; perhaps TRBD1 as D (5 bases). Germline loops: CDR1 MDHEN, CDR2 SYDVKM. V lost 8 bases to trimming and J lost 6 bases, with 12 bases between them. The CDR3 is 12 residues long. The CDR3 loop is CASQRGTDTQYF. DNA for the CDR3: TGTGCCAGCCAAAGGGGTACGGATACGCAGTATTTT.

This clonotype was seen many times. The chain recombines TRBV20-1 with TRBJ2-1, with 10 bases matching TRBD1. The germline V gene encodes CDR1 DFQATT and CDR2 SNEGSKA (reference sequence). V dropped 3 bases and J dropped 4; count of bases not matched to a gene: 6. The CDR3 is made up of 15 amino acids. The CDR3 is CSASAAGQGYNEQFF. The CDR3 coding sequence is TGCAGTGCTAGCGCCGCGGGACAGGGGTACAATGAGCAGTTCTTC.

There are a few counts of this clonotype. The V call is TRBV27, the J call TRBJ2-7; 7 bases are a match to TRBD2. Germline CDR1 reads MNHEY; CDR2 reads SMNVEV (reference sequence). V was pared by 3 bases and J by 3 bases, with 8 bases of the junction left unmatched. The CDR3 is 15 residues long. This chain's CDR3 is CASSLGGGSLYEQYF. The CDR3 DNA is TGTGCCAGCAGTTTGGGCGGGGGTAGCCTCTACGAGCAGTACTTC.

This clonotype was seen a few times. The chain couples TRBV7-6 to TRBJ1-3; D remains unclear. Trimming took 5 bases from V and 0 from J, leaving 11 bases between them. The CDR3 totals 15 residues. The V gene's germline CDR1 is SGHVS and CDR2 FNYEAQ. The DNA for the CDR3 is TGTGCCAGCAGCCGCATCGCAACCTCTGGAAACACCATATATTTT. It yields the protein CASSRIATSGNTIYF.

The chain couples TRBV20-1 to TRBJ2-7; tentative D call: TRBD2 (6 bases). This CDR3 spans 16 amino acids. V lost 2 bases and J 5 bases, leaving 22 bases between the germline ends. CDR1 and CDR2 from the germline V gene are DFQATT and SNEGSKA (reference sequence). For the CDR3, the DNA is TGCAGTGCTAGACATGGGGCGGGGACGCATATCCACGAGCAGTACTTC. This encodes CSARHGAGTHIHEQYF.

This clonotype appeared many times. The chain uses TRBV18 and TRBJ2-7; maybe TRBD2 (6 bases). The V gene lost 3 bases and the J gene lost 6 bases, with 12 bases spanning the gap. This CDR3 is 13 amino acids long. Germline loops: CDR1 KGHSH, CDR2 LQKENI. The CDR3 loop reads CASSPLEGGEQYF. DNA for the CDR3: TGTGCCAGCTCACCGCTGGAGGGTGGCGAGCAGTACTTC.

This clonotype was recorded at least ten times. The V call is TRBV7-9, the J call TRBJ2-7; TRBD1 agrees at 7 bases. V shed 5 bases and J 4 bases; nucleotides not matched to a gene: 2. Germline values: CDR1 SEHNR, CDR2 FQNEAQ (reference sequence). The CDR3 is 12 residues long. The CDR3 reads CASSTTGYEQYF. CDR3 coding DNA: TGTGCCAGCAGCACGACAGGGTACGAGCAGTACTTC.

This clonotype was detected ten times or more. The chain links TRBV2 to TRBJ2-1; D may be TRBD1 (6 bases). The CDR3 extends over 13 amino acids. From germline, CDR1 is SNHLY and CDR2 FYNNEI. The V end was cut by 7 bases, the J end by 3 bases, with 10 bases between. CDR3 sequence: CASKKDSYNEQFF. CDR3 nucleotides: TGTGCCAGCAAAAAGGACAGCTACAATGAGCAGTTCTTC.

This clonotype has only a few counts. The chain links TRBV9 to TRBJ2-5, with D maybe TRBD2 (5 bases). CDR1 and CDR2 from the germline V gene are SGDLS and YYNGEE. The CDR3 is 14 amino acids. V lost 1 base and J lost 1, with 8 bases in between. The CDR3, as DNA: TGTGCCAGCAGCGTACGAGCGGTCCAAGAGACCCAGTACTTC. Its translation is CASSVRAVQETQYF.

This clonotype was detected only a few times. The rearrangement uses TRBV19 and TRBJ2-2; D unresolved. CDR3 length equals 15 residues. CDR1 and CDR2 (germline): LNHDA, SQIVND (reference sequence). Trimming cost V 6 bases and J 2 bases, with 13 bases left between them. The CDR3 coding sequence is TGTGCCAGTAGCCGCCTCGAGCGCAACACCGGGGAGCTGTTTTTT. It yields the protein CASSRLERNTGELFF. Combining the CDR3 with reference TRBV19 and TRBJ2-2 gives the whole variable domain DGGITQSPKYLFRKEGQNVTLSCEQNLNHDAMYWYRQDPGQGLRLIYYSQIVNDFQKGDIAEGYSVSREKKESFPLTVTSAQKNPTAFYLCASSRLERNTGELFFGEGSRLTVL.

This clonotype has a count of ten or more. V gene TRBV28 combines with J gene TRBJ1-6, with D perhaps matching TRBD1 (6 bases). CDR1 and CDR2 from the germline V gene are MDHEN and SYDVKM. This CDR3 is 18 amino acids long. V was cut by 6 bases and J by 0 bases, with 18 bases left in between. CDR3 sequence: CASRAATGKGSYNSPLHF. The CDR3 nucleotides are TGTGCCAGCAGAGCCGCGACAGGAAAGGGCTCCTATAATTCACCCCTCCACTTT.

In its sample, this clonotype was seen many times. The V call is TRBV20-1, the J call TRBJ2-3; D is uncertain. Germline V lookup: CDR1 DFQATT, CDR2 SNEGSKA (reference sequence). Deletions cut 3 bases from V and 2 bases from J, with 9 bases between. The length of the CDR3 is 13 residues. The CDR3 loop reads CSASPPSTDTQYF. CDR3 in DNA: TGCAGTGCTAGTCCCCCATCCACAGATACGCAGTATTTT.

This clonotype was counted a few times. The chain combines TRBV4-1 with TRBJ2-3; D might be TRBD1 or TRBD2, each matching 5 bases. The V end was cut by 4 bases, the J end by 2 bases, with 10 bases between. Germline values: CDR1 MGHRA, CDR2 YSYEKL. This CDR3 region has 14 residues. The CDR3 reads CASSRDGFTDTQYF. The CDR3 bases are TGCGCCAGCAGCCGGGACGGATTCACAGATACGCAGTATTTT.

CDR3 sequence reads: CASSYSGGPTYNEQFF. In DNA form, the CDR3 reads TGTGCCAGCAGTTACTCAGGGGGGCCGACCTACAATGAGCAGTTCTTC. The chain combines TRBV6-2 or TRBV6-3 with TRBJ2-1, with D possibly being TRBD1 or TRBD2 (6 bases each). Looked up from germline, CDR1 is MNHEY and CDR2 is SVGEGT. The CDR3 contains 16 residues. The germline V and J ends were trimmed by 0 bases and 2 bases, with 11 bases remaining between them.

The sample holds many counts of this clonotype. V gene TRBV20-1 combines with J gene TRBJ2-1; 8 bases fit TRBD1. CDR3 length: 15 residues. Germline V gene sequence: CDR1 DFQATT, CDR2 SNEGSKA (reference sequence). Germline trimming cut 1 base from V and 6 bases from J; bases unmatched to any gene: 8. The CDR3 DNA reads as TGCAGTGCTAGAGGCCGGGACAGGCATTTCAATGAGCAGTTCTTC. Translation gives CSARGRDRHFNEQFF.

This clonotype occurred a few times. This rearrangement joins TRBV4-1 to TRBJ2-7; possible D gene TRBD2, 6 bases. The length of the CDR3 is 15 residues. The germline gives CDR1 MGHRA, CDR2 YSYEKL. V was shortened by 6 bases and J by 4 bases, with 19 bases between the two germline ends. This chain's CDR3 is CASRLGTPASYEQYF. As DNA, the CDR3 is TGCGCCAGCAGGCTTGGGACTCCCGCCTCGTACGAGCAGTACTTC.